These 3 T cell receptor beta chains came from one sample sequenced in a study of beta chain features in type 1 diabetes. Study outcomes and limitations: Across all four CD4+ subsets, people with type 1 diabetes showed modestly shorter TCRB CDR3s.

The entirety of the isolated RNA underwent reverse transcription, so expressed TCRB transcripts were sequenced. The table came from immunoSEQ multiplex PCR; TCRdb's copy has only in-frame clones and leaves some out. The sample shows around 250,000 clones, approximately 15% of them seen only once. Antigen specificity for these receptors is unknown. Sequencing was done on a sample of naive CD4+ T cells from blood. These receptors were collected from a man aged 25 to 40 with type 1 diabetes.

This clone was counted a few times. The chain couples TRBV30 to TRBJ2-7; 7 bases fit TRBD1. In germline, CDR1 is GTSNPN, CDR2 SVGIG (reference sequence). Trimming cost V 7 bases and J 7 bases; bases outside gene matches: 7. This CDR3 has 11 amino acids. The CDR3: CASGQLIEQYF. CDR3 bases: TGTGCCTCGGGACAGCTTATTGAGCAGTACTTC.

This clone showed up just a few times. The genes are TRBV12-5 and TRBJ2-7, with 11 bases that match TRBD1. Germline CDR1 and CDR2: LGHNT and FRNRAP. The CDR3 has 14 residues. V shed 6 bases, J shed 3 bases, and the junction held 4 bases outside the gene matches. CDR3 protein: CASGAGTGGYEQYF. As DNA, the CDR3 is TGTGCTAGTGGAGCCGGGACAGGGGGCTACGAGCAGTACTTC.

This clone was recorded a few times. The chain joins TRBV6-5 to TRBJ1-1, with a possible D match to TRBD1 (6 bases). Germline V lookup: CDR1 MNHEY, CDR2 SVGAGI. The CDR3 totals 16 residues. The germline V and J ends were trimmed by 0 bases and 0 bases, with 11 bases remaining between them. The CDR3 nucleotides are TGTGCCAGCAGTTACTCGGGGGGGCTAGTGAACACTGAAGCTTTCTTT. Its protein product is CASSYSGGLVNTEAFF.